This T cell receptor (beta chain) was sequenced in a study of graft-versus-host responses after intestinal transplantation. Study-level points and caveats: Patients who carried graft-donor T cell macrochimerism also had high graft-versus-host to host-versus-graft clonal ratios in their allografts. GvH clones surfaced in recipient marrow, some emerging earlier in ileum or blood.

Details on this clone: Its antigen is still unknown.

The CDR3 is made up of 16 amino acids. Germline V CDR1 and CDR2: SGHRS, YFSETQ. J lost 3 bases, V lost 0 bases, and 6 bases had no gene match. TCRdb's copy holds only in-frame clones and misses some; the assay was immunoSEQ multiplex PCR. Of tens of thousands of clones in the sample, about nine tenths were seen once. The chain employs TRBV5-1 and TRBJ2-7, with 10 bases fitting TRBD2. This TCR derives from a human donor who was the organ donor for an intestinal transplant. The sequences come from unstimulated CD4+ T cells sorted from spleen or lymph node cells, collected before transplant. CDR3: CASSLGVSGRDYEQYF. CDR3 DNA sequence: TGCGCCAGCAGCTTGGGGGTCAGCGGGAGGGACTACGAGCAGTACTTC.